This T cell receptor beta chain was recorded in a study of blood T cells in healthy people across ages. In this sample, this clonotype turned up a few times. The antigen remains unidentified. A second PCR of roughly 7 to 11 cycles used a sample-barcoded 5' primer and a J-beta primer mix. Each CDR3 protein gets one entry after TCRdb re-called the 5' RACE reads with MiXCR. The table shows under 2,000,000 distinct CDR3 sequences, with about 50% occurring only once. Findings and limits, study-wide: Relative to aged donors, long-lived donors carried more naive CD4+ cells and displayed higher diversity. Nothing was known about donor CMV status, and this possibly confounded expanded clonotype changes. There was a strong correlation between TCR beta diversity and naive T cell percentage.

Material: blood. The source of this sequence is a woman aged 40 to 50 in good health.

CDR3: CASRKIWGEETQYF. In DNA, the CDR3 is TGTGCCAGCAGAAAGATCTGGGGTGAGGAGACCCAGTACTTC. The V call is TRBV28, the J call TRBJ2-5; no definite D call. The CDR3 length is 14 residues. The V gene lost 6 bases and the J gene lost 5 bases, with 16 bases spanning the gap. CDR1 is MDHEN, CDR2 SYDVKM, per germline. The full variable domain, rest sourced from reference TRBV28 and TRBJ2-5, is DVKVTQSSRYLVKRTGEKVFLECVQDMDHENMFWYRQDPGLGLRLIYFSYDVKMKEKGDIPEGYSVSREKKERFSLILESASTNQTSMYLCASRKIWGEETQYFGPGTRLLVL.